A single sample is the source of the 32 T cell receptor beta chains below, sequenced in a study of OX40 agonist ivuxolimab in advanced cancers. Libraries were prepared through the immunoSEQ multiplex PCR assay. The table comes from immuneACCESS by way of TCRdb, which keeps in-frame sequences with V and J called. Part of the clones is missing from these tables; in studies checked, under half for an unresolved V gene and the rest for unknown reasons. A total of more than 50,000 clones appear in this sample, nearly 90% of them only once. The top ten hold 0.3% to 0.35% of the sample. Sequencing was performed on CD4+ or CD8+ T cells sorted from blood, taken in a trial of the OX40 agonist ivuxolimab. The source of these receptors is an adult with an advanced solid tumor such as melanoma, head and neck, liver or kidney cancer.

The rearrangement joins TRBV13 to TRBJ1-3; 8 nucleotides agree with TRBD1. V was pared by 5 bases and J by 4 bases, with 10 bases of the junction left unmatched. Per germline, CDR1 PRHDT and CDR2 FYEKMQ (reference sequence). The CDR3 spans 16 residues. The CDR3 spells CASSLDPGGLGNTIYF. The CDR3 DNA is TGTGCCAGCAGCCTTGACCCAGGGGGCCTCGGAAACACCATATATTTT.

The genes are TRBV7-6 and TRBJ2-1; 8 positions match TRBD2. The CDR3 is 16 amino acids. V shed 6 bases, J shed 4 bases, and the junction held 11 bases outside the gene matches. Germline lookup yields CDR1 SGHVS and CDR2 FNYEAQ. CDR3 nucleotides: TGTGCCAGCAGTTTCCCGTGGGGCGGGGGGTACAATGAGCAGTTCTTC. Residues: CASSFPWGGGYNEQFF.

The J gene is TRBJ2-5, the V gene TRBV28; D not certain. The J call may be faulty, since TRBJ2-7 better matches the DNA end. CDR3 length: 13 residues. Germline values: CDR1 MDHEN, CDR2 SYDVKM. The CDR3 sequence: CASSLVSSYEQYF. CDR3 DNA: TGTGCCAGCAGTCTAGTAAGCTCCTACGAGCAGTACTTC.

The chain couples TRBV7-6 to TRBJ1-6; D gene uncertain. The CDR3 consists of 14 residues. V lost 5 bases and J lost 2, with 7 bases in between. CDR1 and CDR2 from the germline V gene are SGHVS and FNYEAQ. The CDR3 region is CASSPRAYNSPLHF. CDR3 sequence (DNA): TGTGCCAGCAGCCCCAGAGCCTATAATTCACCCCTCCACTTT.

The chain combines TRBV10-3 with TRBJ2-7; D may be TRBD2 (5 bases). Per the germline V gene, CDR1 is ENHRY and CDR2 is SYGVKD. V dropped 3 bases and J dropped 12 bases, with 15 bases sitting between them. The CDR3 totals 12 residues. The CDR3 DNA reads TGTGCCATCAGTGATTCCGTGGAGGTATGGTACTTC. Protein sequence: CAISDSVEVWYF.

The DNA for the CDR3 is TGTGCTAGTGGTTTGGCCTTTAACACTGAAGCTTTCTTT. Amino acids: CASGLAFNTEAFF. This chain links TRBV12-5 with TRBJ1-1, with D unclear. CDR1 is LGHNT, CDR2 FRNRAP, per germline. The CDR3 covers 13 residues. V was clipped by 1 base and J by 2 bases, with 5 bases between them.

The CDR3 DNA sequence: TGTGCCAGCAGCTTGAGAGGGTACACTGAAGCTTTCTTT. Its translation is CASSLRGYTEAFF. The chain is built from TRBV5-4 and TRBJ1-1; D gene ambiguous. V lost 1 base and J lost 3, with 7 bases in between. The CDR3 spans 13 residues. The germline V gene has CDR1 SGHNT and CDR2 YYREEE (reference sequence).

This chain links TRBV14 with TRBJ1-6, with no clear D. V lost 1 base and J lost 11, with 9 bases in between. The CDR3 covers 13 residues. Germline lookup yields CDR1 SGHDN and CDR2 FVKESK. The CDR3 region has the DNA TGTGCCAGCAGCCAAGTTTTAAGCACACCCCTCCACTTT. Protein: CASSQVLSTPLHF.

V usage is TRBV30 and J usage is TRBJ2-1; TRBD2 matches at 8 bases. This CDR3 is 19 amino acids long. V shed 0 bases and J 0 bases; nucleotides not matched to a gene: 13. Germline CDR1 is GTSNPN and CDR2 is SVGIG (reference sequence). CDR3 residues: CAWSVKAGATTSSYNEQFF. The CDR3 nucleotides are TGTGCCTGGAGTGTAAAAGCGGGGGCGACGACTAGCTCCTACAATGAGCAGTTCTTC.

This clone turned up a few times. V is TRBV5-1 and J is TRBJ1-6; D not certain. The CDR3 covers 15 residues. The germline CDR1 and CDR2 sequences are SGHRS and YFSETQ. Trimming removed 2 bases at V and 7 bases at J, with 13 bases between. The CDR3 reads CASSFASGKNSPLHF. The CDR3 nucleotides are TGCGCCAGCAGCTTCGCCTCGGGGAAAAATTCACCCCTCCACTTT.

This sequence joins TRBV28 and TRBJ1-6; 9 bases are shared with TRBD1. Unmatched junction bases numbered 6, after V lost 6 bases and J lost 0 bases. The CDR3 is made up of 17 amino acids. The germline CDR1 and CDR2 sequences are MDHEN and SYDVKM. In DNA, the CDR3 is TGTGCCAGCAGCCGAGGACAGGGGAGCTCCTATAATTCACCCCTCCACTTT. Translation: CASSRGQGSSYNSPLHF.

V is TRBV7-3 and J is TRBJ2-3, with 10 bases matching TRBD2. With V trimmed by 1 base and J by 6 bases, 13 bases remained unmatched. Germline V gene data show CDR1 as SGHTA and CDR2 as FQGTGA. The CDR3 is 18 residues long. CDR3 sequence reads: CASSLMEGLAGVSDTQYF. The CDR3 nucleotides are TGTGCCAGCAGCTTAATGGAGGGGCTAGCGGGGGTGAGCGATACGCAGTATTTT.

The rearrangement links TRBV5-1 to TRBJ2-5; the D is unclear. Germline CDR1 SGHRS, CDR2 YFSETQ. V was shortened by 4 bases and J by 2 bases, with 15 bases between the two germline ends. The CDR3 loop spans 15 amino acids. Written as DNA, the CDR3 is TGCGCCAGCAGCGTTCTGGAGTGGCCACAAGAGACCCAGTACTTC. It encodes CASSVLEWPQETQYF. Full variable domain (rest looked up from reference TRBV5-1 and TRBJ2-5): KAGVTQTPRYLIKTRGQQVTLSCSPISGHRSVSWYQQTPGQGLQFLFEYFSETQRNKGNFPGRFSGRQFSNSRSEMNVSTLELGDSALYLCASSVLEWPQETQYFGPGTRLLVL.

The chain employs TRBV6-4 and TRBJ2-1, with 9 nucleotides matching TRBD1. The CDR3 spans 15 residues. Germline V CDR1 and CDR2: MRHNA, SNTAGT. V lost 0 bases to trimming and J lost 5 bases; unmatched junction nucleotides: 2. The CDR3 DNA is TGTGCCAGCAGTGACTCGGGACAGGGCCACAATGAGCAGTTCTTC. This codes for CASSDSGQGHNEQFF.

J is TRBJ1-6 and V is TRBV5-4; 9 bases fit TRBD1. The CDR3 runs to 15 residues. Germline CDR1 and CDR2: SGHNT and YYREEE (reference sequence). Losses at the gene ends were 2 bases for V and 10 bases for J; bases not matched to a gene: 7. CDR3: CASSLTTGGWSPLHF. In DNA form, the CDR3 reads TGTGCCAGCAGCTTAACTACAGGGGGCTGGTCACCCCTCCACTTT. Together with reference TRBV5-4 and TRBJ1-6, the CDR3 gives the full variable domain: ETGVTQSPTHLIKTRGQQVTLRCSSQSGHNTVSWYQQALGQGPQFIFQYYREEENGRGNFPPRFSGLQFPNYSSELNVNALELDDSALYLCASSLTTGGWSPLHFGNGTRLTVT.

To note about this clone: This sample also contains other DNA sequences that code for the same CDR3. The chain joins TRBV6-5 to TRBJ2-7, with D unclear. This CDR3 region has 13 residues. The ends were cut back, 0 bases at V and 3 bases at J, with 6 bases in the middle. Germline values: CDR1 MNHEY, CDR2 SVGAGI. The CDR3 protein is CASSYSTGYEQYF. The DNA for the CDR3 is TGTGCCAGCAGTTACTCAACTGGCTACGAGCAGTACTTC.

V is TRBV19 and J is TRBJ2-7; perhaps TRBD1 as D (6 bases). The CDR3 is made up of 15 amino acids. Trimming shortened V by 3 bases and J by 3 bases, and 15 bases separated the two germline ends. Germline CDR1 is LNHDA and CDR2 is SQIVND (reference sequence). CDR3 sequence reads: CASSISGQGFYEQYF. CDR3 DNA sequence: TGTGCCAGTAGTATTTCTGGGCAGGGGTTCTACGAGCAGTACTTC.

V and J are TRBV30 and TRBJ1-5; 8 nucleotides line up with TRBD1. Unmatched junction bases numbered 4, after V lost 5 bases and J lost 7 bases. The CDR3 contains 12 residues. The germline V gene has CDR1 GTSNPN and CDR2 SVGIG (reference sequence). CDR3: CAWGQGEQPQHF. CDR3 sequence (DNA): TGTGCCTGGGGACAGGGAGAGCAGCCCCAGCATTTT.

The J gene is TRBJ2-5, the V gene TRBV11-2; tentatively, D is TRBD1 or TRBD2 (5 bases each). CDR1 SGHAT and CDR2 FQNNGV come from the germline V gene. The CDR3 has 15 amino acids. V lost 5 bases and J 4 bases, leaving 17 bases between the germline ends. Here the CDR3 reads CASSPFGYGAETQYF. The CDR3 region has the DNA TGTGCCAGCAGCCCCTTTGGATACGGGGCAGAGACCCAGTACTTC.

The CDR3 here is CAAAGQANGYTF. As DNA, the CDR3 is TGTGCCGCCGCGGGACAGGCGAATGGCTACACCTTC. V usage is TRBV6-5 and J usage is TRBJ1-2; 8 nucleotides match TRBD1. CDR3 length: 12 amino acids. With V trimmed by 11 bases and J by 6 bases, 8 bases remained unmatched. CDR1 and CDR2 from the germline V gene are MNHEY and SVGAGI.

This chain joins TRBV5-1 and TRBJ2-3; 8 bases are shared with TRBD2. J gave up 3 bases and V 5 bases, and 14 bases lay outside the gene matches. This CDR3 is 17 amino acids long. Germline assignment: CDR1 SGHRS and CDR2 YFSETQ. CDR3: CASRRGATTITTDTQYF. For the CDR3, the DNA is TGCGCCAGCAGGCGGGGGGCGACCACAATAACTACAGATACGCAGTATTTT. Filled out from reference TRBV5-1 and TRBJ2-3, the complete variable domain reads KAGVTQTPRYLIKTRGQQVTLSCSPISGHRSVSWYQQTPGQGLQFLFEYFSETQRNKGNFPGRFSGRQFSNSRSEMNVSTLELGDSALYLCASRRGATTITTDTQYFGPGTRLTVL.

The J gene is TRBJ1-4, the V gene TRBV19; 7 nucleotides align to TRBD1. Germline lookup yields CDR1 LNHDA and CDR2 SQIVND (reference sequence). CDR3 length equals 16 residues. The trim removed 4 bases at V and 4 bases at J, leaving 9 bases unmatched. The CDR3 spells CASSSAGTAFNEKLFF. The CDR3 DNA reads TGTGCCAGTAGTAGTGCCGGGACAGCCTTTAATGAAAAACTGTTTTTT.

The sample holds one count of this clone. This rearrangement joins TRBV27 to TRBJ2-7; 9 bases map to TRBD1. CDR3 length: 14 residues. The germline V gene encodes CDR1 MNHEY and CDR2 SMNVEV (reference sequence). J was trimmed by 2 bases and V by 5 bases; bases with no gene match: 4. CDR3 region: CASSLGQGPYEQYF. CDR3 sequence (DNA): TGTGCCAGCAGTCTCGGACAGGGGCCCTACGAGCAGTACTTC.

The chain's CDR3 is CASSQVGQGEYEQYF. The CDR3 nucleotides are TGTGCCAGCAGCCAAGTGGGACAGGGGGAATACGAGCAGTACTTC. The chain is built from TRBV14 and TRBJ2-7; 11 bases fit TRBD1. In germline, CDR1 is SGHDN, CDR2 FVKESK. This CDR3 contains 15 residues. V shed 1 base and J 4 bases; nucleotides not matched to a gene: 3.

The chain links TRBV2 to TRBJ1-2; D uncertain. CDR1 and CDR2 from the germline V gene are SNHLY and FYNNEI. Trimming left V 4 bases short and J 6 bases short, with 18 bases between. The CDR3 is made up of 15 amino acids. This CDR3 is CASSAPTDLRDGYTF. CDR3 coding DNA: TGTGCCAGCAGTGCCCCGACCGACCTTAGAGATGGCTACACCTTC.

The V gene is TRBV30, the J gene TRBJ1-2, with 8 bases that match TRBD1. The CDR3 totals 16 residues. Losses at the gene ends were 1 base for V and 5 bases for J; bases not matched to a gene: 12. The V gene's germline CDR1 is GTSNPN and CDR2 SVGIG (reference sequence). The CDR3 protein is CAWSAYLRTGQYGYTF. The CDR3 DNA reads TGTGCCTGGAGTGCCTACCTAAGGACAGGGCAATATGGCTACACCTTC.

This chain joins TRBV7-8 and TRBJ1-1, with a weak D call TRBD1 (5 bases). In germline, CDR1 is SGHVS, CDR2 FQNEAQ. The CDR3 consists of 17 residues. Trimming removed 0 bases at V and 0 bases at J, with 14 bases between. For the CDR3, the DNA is TGTGCCAGCAGCTTAGCCCCGGGACGGGGATTGAACACTGAAGCTTTCTTT. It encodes CASSLAPGRGLNTEAFF.

The CDR3: CASTGEQGTTSTDTQYF. CDR3 DNA: TGTGCCAGTACAGGGGAACAGGGGACGACTAGCACAGATACGCAGTATTTT. V gene TRBV9 combines with J gene TRBJ2-3; 7 nucleotides agree with TRBD1. CDR1 SGDLS and CDR2 YYNGEE come from the germline V gene. This CDR3 is 17 amino acids long. Losses at the gene ends were 8 bases for V and 0 bases for J; bases not matched to a gene: 15.

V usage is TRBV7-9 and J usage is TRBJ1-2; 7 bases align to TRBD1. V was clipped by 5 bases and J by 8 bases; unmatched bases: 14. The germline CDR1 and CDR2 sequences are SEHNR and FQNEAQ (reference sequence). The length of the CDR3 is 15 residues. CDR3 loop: CASSPPYQGGEGYTF. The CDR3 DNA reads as TGTGCCAGCAGCCCACCGTACCAGGGGGGGGAGGGCTACACCTTC.

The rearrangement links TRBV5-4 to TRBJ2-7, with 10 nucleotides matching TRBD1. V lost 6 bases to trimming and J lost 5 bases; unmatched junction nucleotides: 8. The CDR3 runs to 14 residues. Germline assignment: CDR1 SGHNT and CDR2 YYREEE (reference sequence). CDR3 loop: CASKHRDRGNEQYF. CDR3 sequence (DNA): TGTGCCAGCAAACACCGGGACAGGGGTAACGAGCAGTACTTC.

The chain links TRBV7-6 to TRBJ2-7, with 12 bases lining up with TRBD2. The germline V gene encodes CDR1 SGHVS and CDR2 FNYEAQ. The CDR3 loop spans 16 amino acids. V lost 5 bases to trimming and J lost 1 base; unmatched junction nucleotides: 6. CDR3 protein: CASSTSGGRPSYEQYF. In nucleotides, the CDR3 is TGTGCCAGCAGCACTAGCGGGGGGCGTCCTTCCTACGAGCAGTACTTC.

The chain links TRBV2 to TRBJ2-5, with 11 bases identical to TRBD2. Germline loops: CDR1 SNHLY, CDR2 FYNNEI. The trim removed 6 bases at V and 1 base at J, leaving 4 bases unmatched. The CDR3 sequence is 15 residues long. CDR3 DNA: TGTGCCAGCAGACGAACTAGCGGGGGCCAAGAGACCCAGTACTTC. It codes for CASRRTSGGQETQYF.